The rows below give T cell receptor beta chains drawn from one sample of a study of OX40 agonist ivuxolimab in advanced cancers. This table comes from immunoSEQ multiplex PCR, and its TCRdb copy is limited to in-frame clones, with some not included. Here the sample spans approximately 27,000 clones, roughly 83% being singletons. This sample comprised CD4+ or CD8+ T cells sorted from blood, obtained in a trial of the OX40 agonist ivuxolimab. The source of these receptors is an adult with an advanced solid tumor such as melanoma, head and neck, liver or kidney cancer. Both conserved end residues are part of each CDR3. The order of the fields is CDR3 length, D gene, J gene, V gene, clone size, CDR3 protein, CDR3 DNA. D genes are given only for firm matches. Clone size is shown for a subset of rows, as once, few, many or a class of expanded clone.

CDR3 length: 14
D gene: -
J gene: TRBJ1-5
V gene: TRBV27
clone size: -
CDR3 protein: CASKGQGGSQPQHF
CDR3 DNA: TGTGCCAGCAAGGGGCAGGGAGGCTCTCAGCCCCAGCATTTT

CDR3 length: 11
D gene: -
J gene: TRBJ1-1
V gene: TRBV2
clone size: -
CDR3 protein: CASSERGPAFF
CDR3 DNA: TGTGCCAGCAGTGAACGGGGGCCGGCTTTCTTT

CDR3 length: 15
D gene: TRBD1
J gene: TRBJ1-5
V gene: TRBV6-4
clone size: -
CDR3 protein: CASSDSTGGNQPQHF
CDR3 DNA: TGTGCCAGCAGTGACTCGACAGGGGGCAATCAGCCCCAGCATTTT

CDR3 length: 14
D gene: TRBD1
J gene: TRBJ1-1
V gene: TRBV15
clone size: -
CDR3 protein: CATSTQGAVSEAFF
CDR3 DNA: TGTGCCACCAGCACGCAGGGGGCGGTGTCTGAAGCTTTCTTT

CDR3 length: 16
D gene: TRBD1
J gene: TRBJ1-5
V gene: TRBV28
clone size: -
CDR3 protein: CASSTPRQGSNQPQHF
CDR3 DNA: TGTGCCAGCAGTACCCCCCGACAGGGCTCAAATCAGCCCCAGCATTTT

CDR3 length: 15
D gene: -
J gene: TRBJ2-7
V gene: TRBV5-1
clone size: -
CDR3 protein: CASSPGMGTHYEQYF
CDR3 DNA: TGCGCCAGCAGCCCTGGGATGGGGACACACTACGAGCAGTACTTC

CDR3 length: 18
D gene: -
J gene: TRBJ1-1
V gene: TRBV4-1
clone size: -
CDR3 protein: CASSQEGSGRAISTEAFF
CDR3 DNA: TGCGCCAGCAGCCAAGAGGGAAGTGGCAGGGCTATATCCACTGAAGCTTTCTTT

CDR3 length: 13
D gene: -
J gene: TRBJ2-7
V gene: TRBV10-3
clone size: -
CDR3 protein: CAISESMVDEQYF
CDR3 DNA: TGTGCCATCAGTGAGTCGATGGTAGACGAGCAGTACTTC

CDR3 length: 14
D gene: -
J gene: TRBJ1-5
V gene: TRBV4-1
clone size: -
CDR3 protein: CASSQDGSNQPQHF
CDR3 DNA: TGCGCCAGCAGCCAAGATGGAAGCAATCAGCCCCAGCATTTT

CDR3 length: 16
D gene: -
J gene: TRBJ1-5
V gene: TRBV7-8
clone size: few
CDR3 protein: CASSPLGAGSYQPQHF
CDR3 DNA: TGTGCCAGCAGCCCCTTAGGGGCCGGATCTTATCAGCCCCAGCATTTT

CDR3 length: 15
D gene: -
J gene: TRBJ1-2
V gene: TRBV6-5
clone size: -
CDR3 protein: CASSYSGAPNYGYTF
CDR3 DNA: TGTGCCAGCAGTTACTCAGGCGCCCCCAACTATGGCTACACCTTC

CDR3 length: 15
D gene: -
J gene: TRBJ1-1
V gene: TRBV7-9
clone size: once
CDR3 protein: CASSPREGGNTEAFF
CDR3 DNA: TGTGCCAGCAGCCCCCGTGAAGGGGGGAACACTGAAGCTTTCTTT

CDR3 length: 17
D gene: TRBD2
J gene: TRBJ2-1
V gene: TRBV28
clone size: -
CDR3 protein: CASRRRGLAELYNEQFF
CDR3 DNA: TGTGCCAGCAGACGACGAGGACTAGCGGAACTATACAATGAGCAGTTCTTC

CDR3 length: 19
D gene: TRBD2
J gene: TRBJ2-2
V gene: TRBV5-4
clone size: few
CDR3 protein: CASSSNKGLAGANTGELFF
CDR3 DNA: TGTGCCAGCAGCTCTAATAAAGGACTAGCGGGGGCGAACACCGGGGAGCTGTTTTTT

CDR3 length: 12
D gene: -
J gene: TRBJ2-5
V gene: TRBV6-6
clone size: -
CDR3 protein: CASSRGLETQYF
CDR3 DNA: TGTGCCAGCAGCCGGGGACTAGAGACCCAGTACTTC

CDR3 length: 14
D gene: -
J gene: TRBJ2-1
V gene: TRBV15
clone size: once
CDR3 protein: CATSRDLRGGEQFF
CDR3 DNA: TGTGCCACCAGCAGAGATTTGAGGGGGGGTGAGCAGTTCTTC

CDR3 length: 16
D gene: -
J gene: TRBJ2-3
V gene: TRBV4-2
clone size: -
CDR3 protein: CASSLDGYGLTDTQYF
CDR3 DNA: TGTGCCAGCAGCCTTGATGGTTATGGGCTCACAGATACGCAGTATTTT

CDR3 length: 13
D gene: -
J gene: TRBJ1-2
V gene: TRBV4-1
clone size: -
CDR3 protein: CASSQDLVNGYTF
CDR3 DNA: TGCGCCAGCAGCCAAGATTTGGTAAATGGCTACACCTTC

CDR3 length: 14
D gene: -
J gene: TRBJ2-2
V gene: TRBV7-3
clone size: -
CDR3 protein: CASSLDGTTGELFF
CDR3 DNA: TGTGCCAGCAGCCTCGACGGGACAACCGGGGAGCTGTTTTTT

CDR3 length: 14
D gene: -
J gene: TRBJ2-3
V gene: TRBV5-8
clone size: -
CDR3 protein: CASSPRAPTDTQYF
CDR3 DNA: TGTGCCAGCAGCCCGCGCGCTCCCACAGATACGCAGTATTTT

CDR3 length: 14
D gene: -
J gene: TRBJ2-7
V gene: TRBV28
clone size: -
CDR3 protein: CASSRGRVLIEQYF
CDR3 DNA: TGTGCCAGCAGTAGGGGGAGGGTATTAATCGAGCAGTACTTC

CDR3 length: 15
D gene: TRBD1
J gene: TRBJ1-2
V gene: TRBV5-1
clone size: once
CDR3 protein: CASSLTPTGENGYTF
CDR3 DNA: TGCGCCAGCAGCTTGACCCCGACAGGGGAAAATGGCTACACCTTC

CDR3 length: 16
D gene: -
J gene: TRBJ2-7
V gene: TRBV18
clone size: -
CDR3 protein: CASSPPGGRSPDEQYF
CDR3 DNA: TGTGCCAGCTCACCACCGGGGGGGCGAAGCCCAGACGAGCAGTACTTC

CDR3 length: 14
D gene: TRBD1
J gene: TRBJ2-7
V gene: TRBV18
clone size: -
CDR3 protein: CASSTTGAYYEQYF
CDR3 DNA: TGTGCCAGCTCAACCACAGGGGCCTACTACGAGCAGTACTTC

CDR3 length: 14
D gene: -
J gene: TRBJ1-5
V gene: TRBV19
clone size: -
CDR3 protein: CASSSGGPHQPQHF
CDR3 DNA: TGTGCCAGTAGCAGCGGGGGACCACATCAGCCCCAGCATTTT

CDR3 length: 11
D gene: -
J gene: TRBJ1-2
V gene: TRBV6-1
clone size: -
CDR3 protein: CASGGGYGYTF
CDR3 DNA: TGTGCCAGCGGGGGGGGCTATGGCTACACCTTC

CDR3 length: 16
D gene: -
J gene: TRBJ2-3
V gene: TRBV5-4
clone size: -
CDR3 protein: CASTQGVGTSTDTQYF
CDR3 DNA: TGTGCCAGCACTCAGGGGGTCGGGACTAGCACAGATACGCAGTATTTT

CDR3 length: 14
D gene: -
J gene: TRBJ2-3
V gene: TRBV18
clone size: -
CDR3 protein: CASSPSGLTDTQYF
CDR3 DNA: TGTGCCAGCTCACCTTCCGGGTTAACAGATACGCAGTATTTT